These T cell receptor beta chains were read from a single sample in a study of T cell changes during pregnancy in multiple sclerosis. The protocol was immunoSEQ multiplex PCR, while the TCRdb copy is restricted to in-frame clones and leaves out a portion. The data show 30,000 to 35,000 clones, just over 90% seen once. The starting material was CD8+ T cells from peripheral blood mononuclear cells, obtained in the first trimester of pregnancy. The receptors originated from a female donor with multiple sclerosis, enrolled in a pregnancy study. Each CDR3 is given with its conserved first and last residue. Each record gives: V gene, D gene, J gene, clone size, CDR3 DNA, CDR3 protein. A D gene is named only where the DNA matches it firmly. The size of a clone is reported for some rows only, either as once, few or many, or as a class for expanded clones.

V gene: TRBV27; D gene: NA; J gene: TRBJ1-1; clone size: NA; CDR3 DNA: TGTGCCAGCAGTTTGTCTGAACAGACTGAAGCTTTCTTT; CDR3 protein: CASSLSEQTEAFF
V gene: TRBV7-9; D gene: TRBD2; J gene: TRBJ2-1; clone size: NA; CDR3 DNA: TGTGCCAGCAGCTGGAGCGGGGACTCCTACAATGAGCAGTTCTTC; CDR3 protein: CASSWSGDSYNEQFF
V gene: TRBV27; D gene: NA; J gene: TRBJ2-1; clone size: NA; CDR3 DNA: TGTGCCAGCAGTGGAGGAAAACAGCAGTTCTTC; CDR3 protein: CASSGGKQQFF
V gene: TRBV7-6; D gene: TRBD1; J gene: TRBJ2-7; clone size: NA; CDR3 DNA: TGTGCCAGCAGCTCGGGGGGACAGGGCTCCGAGCAGTACTTC; CDR3 protein: CASSSGGQGSEQYF
V gene: TRBV5-4; D gene: TRBD2; J gene: TRBJ2-7; clone size: NA; CDR3 DNA: TGTGCCAGCAGCTTGTTTCCAGCGGGAGGGTCCTACGAGCAGTACTTC; CDR3 protein: CASSLFPAGGSYEQYF
V gene: TRBV5-1; D gene: NA; J gene: TRBJ1-2; clone size: NA; CDR3 DNA: TGCGCCAGCAGCTTGGAGGGGGACGGATCCTATGGCTACACCTTC; CDR3 protein: CASSLEGDGSYGYTF
V gene: TRBV11-3; D gene: NA; J gene: TRBJ2-1; clone size: NA; CDR3 DNA: TGTGCCAGCAGCTCCCTAGCCGGGGAGCAGTTCTTC; CDR3 protein: CASSSLAGEQFF
V gene: TRBV7-8; D gene: NA; J gene: TRBJ2-7; clone size: NA; CDR3 DNA: TGTGCCAGCAGGCGCGGAACCGCCTACGAGCAGTACTTC; CDR3 protein: CASRRGTAYEQYF
V gene: TRBV19; D gene: NA; J gene: TRBJ2-1; clone size: NA; CDR3 DNA: TGTGCCAGTAGTATTCCCCGTCTTCCGGGACTCATGAGCTCCTACAATGAGCAGTTCTTC; CDR3 protein: CASSIPRLPGLMSSYNEQFF
V gene: TRBV27; D gene: TRBD2; J gene: TRBJ2-1; clone size: NA; CDR3 DNA: TGTGCCAGCGGGACCGGGACTAGCGGGTACAATGAGCAGTTCTTC; CDR3 protein: CASGTGTSGYNEQFF
V gene: TRBV5-6; D gene: TRBD1; J gene: TRBJ2-2; clone size: NA; CDR3 DNA: TGTGCCAGCAGCCTACTCCGGGACAGGGTTCCCGGGGAGCTGTTTTTT; CDR3 protein: CASSLLRDRVPGELFF
V gene: TRBV9; D gene: TRBD2; J gene: TRBJ2-3; clone size: NA; CDR3 DNA: TGTGCCAGCAGCGCGCTCCTCCGGGACTACGGCAGCACAGATACGCAGTATTTT; CDR3 protein: CASSALLRDYGSTDTQYF
V gene: TRBV5-6; D gene: NA; J gene: TRBJ2-7; clone size: NA; CDR3 DNA: TGTGCCAGCACTACATCGACAGCGACTTCCTACGAGCAGTACTTC; CDR3 protein: CASTTSTATSYEQYF
V gene: TRBV19; D gene: NA; J gene: TRBJ2-3; clone size: NA; CDR3 DNA: TGTGCCAGTAGTATTTCGGGCTACGGGAATACGCAGTATTTT; CDR3 protein: CASSISGYGNTQYF
V gene: TRBV5-1; D gene: NA; J gene: TRBJ2-7; clone size: NA; CDR3 DNA: TGCGCCAGCAGCTTGGAGCCTAGCCGGACCTACGAGCAGTACTTC; CDR3 protein: CASSLEPSRTYEQYF
V gene: TRBV4-1; D gene: NA; J gene: TRBJ2-3; clone size: NA; CDR3 DNA: TGCGCCAGCAGCCAACTTCCGGGCACAGATACGCAGTATTTT; CDR3 protein: CASSQLPGTDTQYF
V gene: TRBV27; D gene: TRBD2; J gene: TRBJ2-1; clone size: NA; CDR3 DNA: TGTGCCAGCAGTTCACACCGGAGACTAGCGGGAGGATATGAGCAGTTCTTC; CDR3 protein: CASSSHRRLAGGYEQFF
V gene: TRBV27; D gene: NA; J gene: TRBJ1-5; clone size: few; CDR3 DNA: TGTGCCAGCAGTTTATCGGGGGGTGATCAGCCCCAGCATTTT; CDR3 protein: CASSLSGGDQPQHF
V gene: TRBV7-9; D gene: NA; J gene: TRBJ2-5; clone size: NA; CDR3 DNA: TGTGCCAGCAGCTCCAAACAGATGGAGACCCAGTACTTC; CDR3 protein: CASSSKQMETQYF
V gene: TRBV2; D gene: NA; J gene: TRBJ2-7; clone size: NA; CDR3 DNA: TGTGCCAGCAGTGAAGCAGGGGCGACCTACGAGCAGTACTTC; CDR3 protein: CASSEAGATYEQYF
V gene: TRBV4-2; D gene: NA; J gene: TRBJ2-7; clone size: NA; CDR3 DNA: TGTGCCAGCAGCCAAGATCGCTCTAGTAACTACGAGCAGTACTTC; CDR3 protein: CASSQDRSSNYEQYF
V gene: TRBV19; D gene: TRBD2; J gene: TRBJ2-1; clone size: NA; CDR3 DNA: TGTGCCAGCGCTAGCGGAGGCTCCTACAATGAGCAGTTCTTC; CDR3 protein: CASASGGSYNEQFF
V gene: TRBV25-1; D gene: TRBD1; J gene: TRBJ1-2; clone size: NA; CDR3 DNA: TGTGCCAGCAGTGAATTCCCGCGTCATCCGGGACAGGGTTATGGCTACACCTTC; CDR3 protein: CASSEFPRHPGQGYGYTF
V gene: TRBV28; D gene: TRBD1; J gene: TRBJ2-7; clone size: once; CDR3 DNA: TGTGCCAGCAGTTTAACAGGGGGTCTCCGTTACGAGCAGTACTTC; CDR3 protein: CASSLTGGLRYEQYF
V gene: TRBV28; D gene: NA; J gene: TRBJ1-4; clone size: NA; CDR3 DNA: TGTGCCACCCACGGCCGACAGTTTAATGAAAAACTGTTTTTT; CDR3 protein: CATHGRQFNEKLFF
V gene: TRBV7-9; D gene: TRBD1; J gene: TRBJ2-5; clone size: NA; CDR3 DNA: TGTGCCAGCAGCTACTCTCCGGACAGGACGTACCAAGAGACCCAGTACTTC; CDR3 protein: CASSYSPDRTYQETQYF
V gene: TRBV28; D gene: TRBD2; J gene: TRBJ2-3; clone size: NA; CDR3 DNA: TGTGCCAGCAGTTTCCTACTAGCGGAGCGGGGTACGCAGTATTTT; CDR3 protein: CASSFLLAERGTQYF
V gene: TRBV5-6; D gene: NA; J gene: TRBJ2-7; clone size: once; CDR3 DNA: TGTGCCAGCAGCCATCTCTACAGGGTAAACTACGAGCAGTACTTC; CDR3 protein: CASSHLYRVNYEQYF
V gene: TRBV18; D gene: NA; J gene: TRBJ2-1; clone size: NA; CDR3 DNA: TGTGCCAGCTCACCACCCTCGAGCTCCTACAATGAGCAGTTCTTC; CDR3 protein: CASSPPSSSYNEQFF
V gene: TRBV18; D gene: NA; J gene: TRBJ2-2; clone size: NA; CDR3 DNA: TGTGCCAGCCCCGGGTGGGGCACAGGAGCGAACACCGGGGAGCTGTTTTTT; CDR3 protein: CASPGWGTGANTGELFF
V gene: TRBV2; D gene: TRBD2; J gene: TRBJ2-2; clone size: NA; CDR3 DNA: TGTGCCAGCAGTGATTTGACGCGGGAGGGTATGGAGCTGTTTTTT; CDR3 protein: CASSDLTREGMELFF
V gene: TRBV4-3; D gene: TRBD2; J gene: TRBJ2-1; clone size: NA; CDR3 DNA: TGCGCCAGCAGCCCCCGGCTAGCGGGAGATGAGCAGTTCTTC; CDR3 protein: CASSPRLAGDEQFF
V gene: TRBV28; D gene: TRBD2; J gene: TRBJ2-1; clone size: NA; CDR3 DNA: TGTGCCAGCAGTGAGGTTGGGACTAGCGAGTACAATGAGCAGTTCTTC; CDR3 protein: CASSEVGTSEYNEQFF
V gene: TRBV6-5; D gene: NA; J gene: TRBJ1-1; clone size: once; CDR3 DNA: TGTGCCAGCAGTTACTCCGGCACAGAGGGTGAAGCTTTCTTT; CDR3 protein: CASSYSGTEGEAFF
V gene: TRBV7-2; D gene: NA; J gene: TRBJ1-1; clone size: once; CDR3 DNA: TGTGCCAGCAGCTTAGCGCTTGGGGGGGCGTACACTGAAGCTTTCTTT; CDR3 protein: CASSLALGGAYTEAFF
V gene: TRBV6-6; D gene: TRBD1; J gene: TRBJ1-2; clone size: NA; CDR3 DNA: TGTGCCAGCAGCTGGACAGGGGTCGGCTACACCTTC; CDR3 protein: CASSWTGVGYTF
V gene: TRBV27; D gene: TRBD1; J gene: TRBJ2-1; clone size: NA; CDR3 DNA: TGTGCCAGCAGTTACTCCCGGACAGGGGGCATCAATGAGCAGTTCTTC; CDR3 protein: CASSYSRTGGINEQFF
V gene: TRBV5-8; D gene: NA; J gene: TRBJ2-5; clone size: NA; CDR3 DNA: TGTGCCAGCAGCTTGTGGGGGGACAGAGAGACCCAGTACTTC; CDR3 protein: CASSLWGDRETQYF
V gene: TRBV12-5; D gene: NA; J gene: TRBJ2-5; clone size: NA; CDR3 DNA: TGTGCTAGTGGCCCAGATCTAGCGGAGACCCAGTACTTC; CDR3 protein: CASGPDLAETQYF
V gene: TRBV11-2; D gene: NA; J gene: TRBJ2-5; clone size: NA; CDR3 DNA: TGTGCCAGCAGCCCAGATGCGGGAAAAGCCCAAGAGACCCAGTACTTC; CDR3 protein: CASSPDAGKAQETQYF
V gene: TRBV5-1; D gene: NA; J gene: TRBJ1-2; clone size: NA; CDR3 DNA: TGCGCCAGCAGCTTCAGGGAATTCGGCTATGGCTACACCTTC; CDR3 protein: CASSFREFGYGYTF
V gene: TRBV29-1; D gene: TRBD2; J gene: TRBJ2-7; clone size: NA; CDR3 DNA: TGCAGCGTTGAACTAGCGGGAAGCTCCTACGAGCAGTACTTC; CDR3 protein: CSVELAGSSYEQYF
V gene: TRBV30; D gene: NA; J gene: TRBJ2-2; clone size: once; CDR3 DNA: TGTGCCCATACCGGGAGCCTATACACCGGGGAGCTGTTTTTT; CDR3 protein: CAHTGSLYTGELFF
V gene: TRBV28; D gene: TRBD1; J gene: TRBJ1-5; clone size: NA; CDR3 DNA: TGTGCCAGCAGTTTCGTGGCGCAGGGGGCAGGCAATCAGCCCCAGCATTTT; CDR3 protein: CASSFVAQGAGNQPQHF
V gene: TRBV12-5; D gene: TRBD2; J gene: TRBJ2-2; clone size: NA; CDR3 DNA: TGTGCTAGCTTCTCGGGACTAGCGGGAGAGGTACCGAACACCGGGGAGCTGTTTTTT; CDR3 protein: CASFSGLAGEVPNTGELFF
V gene: TRBV25-1; D gene: NA; J gene: TRBJ2-7; clone size: NA; CDR3 DNA: TGTGCCACCAGTGACGGAGTCTGGATCTCCTACGAGCAGTACTTC; CDR3 protein: CATSDGVWISYEQYF
V gene: TRBV5-6; D gene: TRBD1; J gene: TRBJ1-6; clone size: NA; CDR3 DNA: TGTGCCAGCAGCCCCCGGGACAGGGGGAGGTCACCCCTCCACTTT; CDR3 protein: CASSPRDRGRSPLHF
V gene: TRBV9; D gene: NA; J gene: TRBJ2-7; clone size: NA; CDR3 DNA: TGTGCCAGCAGCGTAAAGGGACTTTTCGACGAGCAGTACTTC; CDR3 protein: CASSVKGLFDEQYF
V gene: TRBV4-3; D gene: NA; J gene: TRBJ1-4; clone size: NA; CDR3 DNA: TGCGCCAGCAGCCAAGAGGTGGAGGGAAAACTGTTTTTT; CDR3 protein: CASSQEVEGKLFF
V gene: TRBV28; D gene: NA; J gene: TRBJ2-2; clone size: once; CDR3 DNA: TGTGCCAGCAGTCCCCTGGCCAGTCAGGGTGCCGGGGAGCTGTTTTTT; CDR3 protein: CASSPLASQGAGELFF
V gene: TRBV5-1; D gene: TRBD2; J gene: TRBJ2-5; clone size: once; CDR3 DNA: TGCGCCAGCAGCCCCCGACTAGCGGGAGCGCGAGAGACCCAGTACTTC; CDR3 protein: CASSPRLAGARETQYF
V gene: TRBV27; D gene: TRBD2; J gene: TRBJ2-7; clone size: NA; CDR3 DNA: TGTGCCAGCAGTTTAGCGGGAGGGACCTACGAGCAGTACTTC; CDR3 protein: CASSLAGGTYEQYF
V gene: TRBV6-5; D gene: NA; J gene: TRBJ2-3; clone size: NA; CDR3 DNA: TGTGCCAGCAGTTACGGGCAGGGGGATACGCAGTATTTT; CDR3 protein: CASSYGQGDTQYF
V gene: TRBV7-9; D gene: TRBD2; J gene: TRBJ2-7; clone size: NA; CDR3 DNA: TGTGCCAGCAGCTTGCCAGCGGGAGACCACGAGCAGTACTTC; CDR3 protein: CASSLPAGDHEQYF
V gene: TRBV4-1; D gene: NA; J gene: TRBJ2-1; clone size: once; CDR3 DNA: TGCGCCAGCACTCCCTGGCTAGCGTTAAAAAATGAGCAGTTCTTC; CDR3 protein: CASTPWLALKNEQFF